Following are 20 T cell receptor beta chains from one sample sequenced in a study of blood T cell repertoires in COVID-19. Here immunoSEQ multiplex PCR was the method, and the copy in TCRdb shows in-frame clones only, minus some. The sample gives some 150,000 clones, roughly 84% of which show up once; more than 1% is in the top ten. The sequencing input was peripheral blood. These receptor sequences come from a man aged 40-50 years with acute or convalescent COVID-19.

The V call is TRBV28, the J call TRBJ1-1, with D unresolved. Trimming removed 3 bases from V and 0 bases from J, with 5 bases in between. CDR1 and CDR2 (germline): MDHEN, SYDVKM. This CDR3 region has 13 residues. The CDR3 DNA is TGTGCCAGCAGTTTCTACCTGAACACTGAAGCTTTCTTT. It translates to CASSFYLNTEAFF.

The chain couples TRBV18 to TRBJ2-3; 7 bases match TRBD1. Germline V gene lookup returns CDR1 KGHSH and CDR2 LQKENI. V lost 4 bases, J lost 4 bases, and 8 bases stayed unmatched. This CDR3 spans 15 amino acids. This CDR3 is CASSQIEGGPDTQYF. CDR3 coding DNA: TGTGCCAGCTCACAAATCGAAGGGGGCCCAGATACGCAGTATTTT.

This rearrangement joins TRBV15 to TRBJ1-2, with TRBD1 matching 8 bases. This CDR3 spans 15 amino acids. Germline V gene sequence: CDR1 LNHNV, CDR2 YYDKDF (reference sequence). Trimming cost V 5 bases and J 4 bases; bases outside gene matches: 9. This CDR3 is CATSRSGQDPYGYTF. The CDR3 nucleotides are TGTGCCACCAGCCGTTCGGGACAGGACCCCTATGGCTACACCTTC.

This sequence joins TRBV19 and TRBJ1-2, with 7 bases aligning to TRBD1. J was trimmed by 4 bases and V by 5 bases; bases with no gene match: 7. Germline lookup yields CDR1 LNHDA and CDR2 SQIVND (reference sequence). There are 14 residues in the CDR3. CDR3 sequence reads: CASSALTGSYGYTF. For the CDR3, the DNA is TGTGCCAGTAGTGCCTTGACAGGGAGCTATGGCTACACCTTC.

This clone showed up just a few times. The CDR3 DNA is TGTGCCAGCAGCCCGTCCCGGGACGGGGGGTACAATGAGCAGTTCTTC. Amino acids: CASSPSRDGGYNEQFF. V gene TRBV13 combines with J gene TRBJ2-1; 7 positions match TRBD2. V was clipped by 5 bases and J by 4 bases; unmatched bases: 11. Germline V gene lookup returns CDR1 PRHDT and CDR2 FYEKMQ (reference sequence). The CDR3 length is 16 residues.

The rearrangement joins TRBV5-1 to TRBJ1-1, with 8 bases fitting TRBD1. Losses at the gene ends were 1 base for V and 0 bases for J; bases not matched to a gene: 2. CDR3 length: 15 amino acids. Germline V gene data show CDR1 as SGHRS and CDR2 as YFSETQ. The CDR3 sequence: CASSLWDRMNTEAFF. Written as DNA, the CDR3 is TGCGCCAGCAGCTTGTGGGACAGGATGAACACTGAAGCTTTCTTT.

This rearrangement joins TRBV20-1 to TRBJ1-1; D not certain. Trimming left V 4 bases short and J 8 bases short, with 8 bases between. CDR1 and CDR2 (germline): DFQATT, SNEGSKA (reference sequence). The CDR3 has 10 residues. CDR3 residues: CSATRGEAFF. The CDR3 DNA sequence: TGCAGTGCTACACGAGGGGAAGCTTTCTTT.

This clone appeared a single time. The chain employs TRBV9 and TRBJ2-5, with 10 bases lining up with TRBD1. V was clipped by 2 bases and J by 5 bases; unmatched bases: 6. Germline CDR1 and CDR2: SGDLS and YYNGEE. This CDR3 has 15 amino acids. CDR3 residues: CASSVRDRGSETQYF. DNA of the CDR3: TGTGCCAGCAGCGTCCGGGACAGGGGATCGGAGACCCAGTACTTC. The complete variable domain, with remaining parts taken from reference TRBV9 and TRBJ2-5, reads DSGVTQTPKHLITATGQRVTLRCSPRSGDLSVYWYQQSLDQGLQFLIQYYNGEERAKGNILERFSAQQFPDLHSELNLSSLELGDSALYFCASSVRDRGSETQYFGPGTRLLVL.

V usage is TRBV6-5 and J usage is TRBJ2-7, with 9 bases matching TRBD2. Per the germline V gene, CDR1 is MNHEY and CDR2 is SVGAGI. This CDR3 is 16 amino acids long. V lost 0 bases to trimming and J lost 7 bases; unmatched junction nucleotides: 10. DNA of the CDR3: TGTGCCAGCAGTTACTCGCGGGGGGGCTCCTCGAGGGAGCAGTACTTC. It yields the protein CASSYSRGGSSREQYF.

This chain uses TRBV11-3 with TRBJ1-4; no clear D. Between the trimmed V and J ends, which lost 2 bases and 8 bases, there was a span of 9 bases. The length of the CDR3 is 13 residues. Germline V gene data show CDR1 as SGHNT and CDR2 as YENEEA. DNA for the CDR3: TGTGCCAGCAGCTTACGGGTTGGAGAAAAACTGTTTTTT. Its protein is CASSLRVGEKLFF.

The rearrangement joins TRBV4-3 to TRBJ2-3; 8 bases map to TRBD2. Trimming cost V 3 bases and J 1 base; bases outside gene matches: 6. The CDR3 loop spans 16 amino acids. The V gene's germline CDR1 is LGHNA and CDR2 YSLEER. CDR3 sequence reads: CASSQTTAGGTDTQYF. CDR3 coding DNA: TGCGCCAGCAGCCAGACGACAGCGGGGGGCACAGATACGCAGTATTTT.

The chain is built from TRBV7-3 and TRBJ1-1, with 9 positions matching TRBD1. The germline CDR1 and CDR2 sequences are SGHTA and FQGTGA. The length of the CDR3 is 15 residues. The V and J ends lost 5 bases and 6 bases, in that order; junction bases with no gene match: 10. CDR3 in DNA: TGTGCCAGCAGCGAGACAGGGGGAGCTGTCCCTGAAGCTTTCTTT. Translation gives CASSETGGAVPEAFF.

The chain joins TRBV28 to TRBJ1-1; D is uncertain. The germline V and J ends were trimmed by 1 base and 2 bases, with 11 bases remaining between them. Germline V CDR1 and CDR2: MDHEN, SYDVKM. The CDR3 is made up of 15 amino acids. CDR3 in DNA: TGTGCCAGCAGTTTATTGCCCGGAGAAAACACTGAAGCTTTCTTT. Translating gives CASSLLPGENTEAFF.

This clone was seen only a few times. CDR3 protein: CASSPLSSYEQYF. The DNA for the CDR3 is TGTGCCAGCTCACCCCTCAGTTCCTACGAGCAGTACTTC. The V call is TRBV18, the J call TRBJ2-7; no clear D. The CDR3 runs to 13 residues. The V gene lost 3 bases and the J gene lost 1 base, with 7 bases spanning the gap. From germline, CDR1 is KGHSH and CDR2 LQKENI.

This CDR3 is CASSLDSTEQYF. CDR3 DNA sequence: TGTGCCAGCAGTTTGGACAGTACCGAGCAGTACTTC. The chain joins TRBV28 to TRBJ2-7; D might be TRBD1 (6 bases). Per the germline V gene, CDR1 is MDHEN and CDR2 is SYDVKM. The CDR3 length is 12 residues. V lost 3 bases and J 6 bases, leaving 9 bases between the germline ends.

In DNA form, the CDR3 reads TGTGCCAGCGTCGGAGGCCACGAGCAGTACTTC. Translating gives CASVGGHEQYF. The chain links TRBV6-5 to TRBJ2-7, with D possibly TRBD2 on 5 matching bases. There are 11 residues in the CDR3. Germline V gene data show CDR1 as MNHEY and CDR2 as SVGAGI. Trimming removed 8 bases at V and 5 bases at J, with 10 bases between.

The chain is built from TRBV9 and TRBJ2-3; 9 bases are a match to TRBD1. The germline V gene encodes CDR1 SGDLS and CDR2 YYNGEE. CDR3 length: 15 residues. Trimming cost V 4 bases and J 2 bases; bases outside gene matches: 5. The CDR3 DNA sequence: TGTGCCAGCAGCCCTCGGGACAGGGTCACAGATACGCAGTATTTT. Its protein is CASSPRDRVTDTQYF.

This clone has only one observation. The chain is built from TRBV6-5 and TRBJ1-1; D is ambiguous. Germline V lookup: CDR1 MNHEY, CDR2 SVGAGI. CDR3 length: 15 amino acids. The V end lost 0 bases, the J end lost 2 bases, and 10 bases lay between the germline ends. The CDR3 reads CASSYSSSGNTEAFF. CDR3 coding DNA: TGTGCCAGCAGTTACTCTAGTTCGGGTAACACTGAAGCTTTCTTT.

In this sample, this clone turned up once. The chain recombines TRBV18 with TRBJ2-3; D is ambiguous. CDR3 size: 14 residues. The germline gives CDR1 KGHSH, CDR2 LQKENI. V lost 3 bases and J lost 3, with 10 bases in between. The DNA of the CDR3 is TGTGCCAGCTCACCGACTGCCGAAACAGATACGCAGTATTTT. It specifies CASSPTAETDTQYF.

The chain employs TRBV5-5 and TRBJ2-7; D is unclear. The V and J ends lost 6 bases and 5 bases respectively, with 15 bases between them. Per germline, CDR1 SGHKS and CDR2 YYEKEE (reference sequence). This CDR3 region has 13 residues. CDR3 sequence: CASNSNGVDEQYF. CDR3 DNA: TGTGCCAGCAACTCAAATGGAGTCGACGAGCAGTACTTC.